A single TCR beta chain is shown here with its context. No antigen is known for it. The sample comes from a study of cytomegalovirus exposure and HLA in healthy donors. Study-wide context: Around 89 million unique TCRs from HLA-typed donors made up an early data release. Regarding the study as a whole: Cytomegalovirus association was assigned to approximately 160 TCR beta chains.

The V end was cut by 7 bases, the J end by 2 bases, with 14 bases between. This CDR3 has 14 residues. CDR1 MNHEY and CDR2 SMNVEV come from the germline V gene (reference sequence). PCR used 60 Vbeta primers and 13 Jbeta primers. Per the original data handling: In a later analysis, roughly 11 million of 60 million to 80 million unique beta chains occurred in at least two donors. Assay: immunoSEQ multiplex PCR; the TCRdb copy retains only in-frame clones and omits some. That table supplies the V and J calls and clone size; D and trimming were determined from the DNA. The sample has about 200,000 clones, roughly three quarters seen once.

The chain uses TRBV27 and TRBJ1-2; weak D call: TRBD1 (5 bases). The sample taken for sequencing was PBMCs. The receptor was derived from a man aged 50 to 59 in good health and CMV-seronegative. CDR3 sequence reads: CASTTWGSNYGYTF. CDR3 coding DNA: TGTGCCAGCACTACCTGGGGCTCCAACTATGGCTACACCTTC.